The 8 T cell receptor beta chains given below trace back to one sample, sequenced in a study of cytomegalovirus exposure and HLA in healthy donors. Profiling relied on immunoSEQ multiplex PCR, and the TCRdb table lists in-frame clones only, not all of them. Seen here are over 100,000 clones, approximately 90% observed once, and the top ten hold roughly 6%. The sequenced material came from PBMCs. The receptor set was obtained from a woman under 30 in good health and CMV-seropositive.

The chain employs TRBV30 and TRBJ2-5; 10 nucleotides align to TRBD2. V lost 5 bases to trimming and J lost 5 bases; unmatched junction nucleotides: 11. CDR1 is GTSNPN and CDR2 is SVGIG in the germline V gene (reference sequence). This CDR3 region has 15 residues. The chain's CDR3 is CAWSMSGRAIETQYF. CDR3 bases: TGTGCCTGGTCCATGAGCGGGAGGGCCATTGAGACCCAGTACTTC. The variable domain in full, with the rest retrieved from reference TRBV30 and TRBJ2-5, is SQTIHQWPATLVQPVGSPLSLECTVEGTSNPNLYWYRQAAGRGLQLLFYSVGIGQISSEVPQNLSASRPQDRQFILSSKKLLLSDSGFYLCAWSMSGRAIETQYFGPGTRLLVL.

In its sample, this clone was seen a few times. The chain employs TRBV5-1 and TRBJ1-1; D is possibly TRBD1 (5 bases). V dropped 7 bases and J dropped 1 base, with 14 bases sitting between them. Per the germline V gene, CDR1 is SGHRS and CDR2 is YFSETQ. The CDR3 sequence is 14 residues long. CDR3 in DNA: TGCGCCAGCCGAAAGGGGTCCGGGAACACTGAAGCTTTCTTT. Translation gives CASRKGSGNTEAFF. Full variable domain (rest looked up from reference TRBV5-1 and TRBJ1-1): KAGVTQTPRYLIKTRGQQVTLSCSPISGHRSVSWYQQTPGQGLQFLFEYFSETQRNKGNFPGRFSGRQFSNSRSEMNVSTLELGDSALYLCASRKGSGNTEAFFGQGTRLTVV.

This chain connects TRBV5-1 to TRBJ1-3; D gene uncertain. V was shortened by 7 bases and J by 2 bases, with 13 bases between the two germline ends. The CDR3 length is 14 residues. Germline V gene sequence: CDR1 SGHRS, CDR2 YFSETQ. The CDR3 loop is CASSGGSAGNTIYF. The CDR3 coding sequence is TGCGCCAGCTCAGGAGGGAGTGCTGGAAACACCATATATTTT.

The chain couples TRBV7-9 to TRBJ2-1; TRBD2 matches 14 bases. The CDR3 is 17 amino acids. The germline CDR1 and CDR2 sequences are SEHNR and FQNEAQ (reference sequence). The V and J ends lost 4 bases and 6 bases, in that order; junction bases with no gene match: 8. In nucleotides, the CDR3 is TGTGCCAGCAGCTCGGGACTAGCGGGAGTGTCGGGCAATGAGCAGTTCTTC. Protein sequence: CASSSGLAGVSGNEQFF. The complete variable domain, with remaining parts taken from reference TRBV7-9 and TRBJ2-1, reads DTGVSQNPRHKITKRGQNVTFRCDPISEHNRLYWYRQTLGQGPEFLTYFQNEAQLEKSRLLSDRFSAERPKGSFSTLEIQRTEQGDSAMYLCASSSGLAGVSGNEQFFGPGTRLTVL.

The J gene is TRBJ2-1, the V gene TRBV29-1; D unresolved. The CDR3 totals 14 residues. Trimming cost V 4 bases and J 6 bases, with 16 bases left between them. Germline-derived CDR1 and CDR2 are SQVTM and ANQGSEA. CDR3 amino acids: CSVGITGFGNEQFF. CDR3 nucleotide sequence: TGCAGCGTTGGCATAACCGGTTTTGGCAATGAGCAGTTCTTC.

The gene calls are TRBV30 and TRBJ1-2; possible D gene TRBD1, 5 bases. The CDR3 covers 14 residues. Germline loops: CDR1 GTSNPN, CDR2 SVGIG (reference sequence). V dropped 3 bases and J dropped 8 bases, with 19 bases sitting between them. The CDR3 loop is CAWRSQGLIEGYTF. CDR3 bases: TGTGCCTGGAGAAGCCAGGGTCTCATAGAGGGCTACACCTTC.

This chain links TRBV30 with TRBJ1-5, with 8 bases aligning to TRBD1. V lost 2 bases, J lost 6 bases, and 6 bases stayed unmatched. CDR3 length equals 14 residues. The germline V gene encodes CDR1 GTSNPN and CDR2 SVGIG (reference sequence). The CDR3 DNA reads TGTGCCTGGAGTAAGCAGGGGGCTGGTCAGCCCCAGCATTTT. Its protein is CAWSKQGAGQPQHF.

This sequence joins TRBV4-1 and TRBJ1-1; 9 bases are shared with TRBD1. CDR1 and CDR2 (germline): MGHRA, YSYEKL. The CDR3 runs to 16 residues. V trimming: 3 bases; J trimming: 4 bases; junction bases outside the gene matches: 9. CDR3 loop: CASSQAGQGGGTEAFF. In DNA form, the CDR3 reads TGCGCCAGCAGCCAGGCGGGACAGGGTGGCGGCACTGAAGCTTTCTTT.